The 5 T cell receptor beta chains in this list originate from one sample, sequenced in a study of shared clonotypes between healthy human individuals. Generated by immunoSEQ multiplex PCR, the TCRdb table keeps only in-frame clones and is missing some. The data hold almost 750,000 clones, with just under 75% observed a single time. Specimen: memory CD4+ T cells sorted from blood. Subset of the sample: CD45RA-negative fraction. These receptors originate from a woman in her 30s in good health.

The chain recombines TRBV7-9 with TRBJ1-3, with D hard to call. The CDR3 spans 14 residues. Trimming removed 3 bases at V and 4 bases at J, with 10 bases between. Per germline, CDR1 SEHNR and CDR2 FQNEAQ (reference sequence). CDR3 region: CASSLGSSGNTIYF. CDR3 coding DNA: TGTGCCAGCAGCTTGGGGAGCTCAGGAAACACCATATATTTT. Based on the CDR3 plus reference TRBV7-9 and TRBJ1-3, the full variable domain is DTGVSQNPRHKITKRGQNVTFRCDPISEHNRLYWYRQTLGQGPEFLTYFQNEAQLEKSRLLSDRFSAERPKGSFSTLEIQRTEQGDSAMYLCASSLGSSGNTIYFGEGSWLTVV.

The V call is TRBV5-1, the J call TRBJ1-3, with D possibly matching TRBD1 (6 bases). The CDR3 covers 18 residues. V lost 1 base and J lost 3, with 20 bases in between. Germline V gene lookup returns CDR1 SGHRS and CDR2 YFSETQ. Here the CDR3 DNA reads TGCGCCAGCAGCTTGAATTTTATGGGGGCAGTCGGTGGAAACACCATATATTTT. This codes for CASSLNFMGAVGGNTIYF. The whole variable domain, filled in from reference TRBV5-1 and TRBJ1-3, reads KAGVTQTPRYLIKTRGQQVTLSCSPISGHRSVSWYQQTPGQGLQFLFEYFSETQRNKGNFPGRFSGRQFSNSRSEMNVSTLELGDSALYLCASSLNFMGAVGGNTIYFGEGSWLTVV.

The V call is TRBV4-2, the J call TRBJ2-7, with D perhaps assigned TRBD1 or TRBD2 (6 bases each). V was shortened by 1 base and J by 0 bases, with 19 bases between the two germline ends. Germline V gene sequence: CDR1 LGHNA, CDR2 YNFKEQ. The CDR3 totals 18 residues. The CDR3 reads CASSQVVGGTNHSYEQYF. The DNA for the CDR3 is TGTGCCAGCAGCCAAGTGGTAGGGGGGACGAACCACTCCTACGAGCAGTACTTC.

V gene TRBV11-2 combines with J gene TRBJ1-1; TRBD1 agrees at 8 bases. CDR3 length: 14 residues. The V gene end was trimmed by 3 bases and the J gene end by 1 base; junction bases not matched to a gene: 1. CDR1 SGHAT and CDR2 FQNNGV come from the germline V gene. CDR3: CASSFDRGNTEAFF. In DNA form, the CDR3 reads TGTGCCAGCAGCTTCGACAGGGGGAACACTGAAGCTTTCTTT.

The J gene is TRBJ1-5, the V gene TRBV29-1; D is possibly TRBD1 (6 bases). Trimming stripped 4 bases from V and 11 bases from J, with 18 bases between. The length of the CDR3 is 13 residues. Germline-derived CDR1 and CDR2 are SQVTM and ANQGSEA. CDR3 residues: CSVGQGSPSAQHF. The CDR3 region has the DNA TGCAGCGTTGGGCAGGGGTCCCCCTCAGCCCAGCATTTT.